This T cell receptor (beta chain) was found in a study of T cells after yellow fever vaccination. TCRdb reprocessed the 5' RACE reads via MiXCR and lists one record per CDR3 protein. Among under 150,000 distinct CDR3 sequences listed, roughly 15% were seen once. The TCR comes from a man in his late teens or twenties who received the YFV17D yellow fever vaccine. The sample was CD8+ T cells sorted from PBMCs, taken 5 days after the yellow fever booster vaccination.

CDR3 nucleotides: TGTGCCAGCAGCTTAACGAGCAGCGGGGGGGACAATGAGCAGTTCTTC. Translated, it gives CASSLTSSGGDNEQFF. This chain links TRBV7-3 with TRBJ2-1; 10 positions match TRBD2. The V gene's germline CDR1 is SGHTA and CDR2 FQGTGA. The ends lost 0 bases at V and 5 bases at J; junction bases unmatched: 4. The CDR3 runs to 16 residues.